The next 17 T cell receptor beta chains were all read from a single sample in a study of T-cell memory formation after mild COVID-19. TCRdb fed the 5' RACE reads into MiXCR, producing one record per CDR3 protein. The repertoire has hundreds of thousands of distinct CDR3 sequences, roughly 22% of them found once; the top ten carry around 13%. Sequencing was carried out using PBMCs or a T cell subset sorted from them (not recorded which). The receptors come from an adult woman who had mild COVID-19 (a few samples of this study predate the infection). Cell type and time point are not known.

The rearrangement uses TRBV18 and TRBJ2-7; 8 bases are a match to TRBD1. Germline lookup yields CDR1 KGHSH and CDR2 LQKENI. Trimming at V came to 6 bases and at J to 2 bases, leaving 9 bases not matched to a gene. The CDR3 has 15 residues. The CDR3 is CASSPGQAKTYEQYF. The CDR3 coding sequence is TGTGCCAGCTCCCCGGGACAGGCTAAGACCTACGAGCAGTACTTC.

The CDR3 DNA reads as TGTGCCACCAGTGACCCCCGGACAGTCTTCGGGGAGCTGTTTTTT. Protein sequence: CATSDPRTVFGELFF. This chain joins TRBV24-1 and TRBJ2-2, with D possibly being TRBD1 (6 bases). The CDR3 totals 15 residues. The V end lost 4 bases, the J end lost 7 bases, and 15 bases lay between the germline ends. Germline V gives CDR1 KGHDR, CDR2 SFDVKD.

The CDR3 protein is CASSSYRTGLNEQFF. In nucleotides, the CDR3 is TGTGCCAGCAGTTCTTACCGGACAGGCCTGAATGAGCAGTTCTTC. This rearrangement joins TRBV12-3 or TRBV12-4 to TRBJ2-1, with 7 bases that match TRBD1. This CDR3 has 15 residues. J was trimmed by 7 bases and V by 4 bases; bases with no gene match: 10.

This clonotype was counted between two and nine times. V and J are TRBV5-8 and TRBJ1-5, with 7 bases that match TRBD1. The CDR3 contains 15 residues. CDR1 and CDR2 from the germline V gene are SGHTS and YDEGEE. The J segment lost 3 bases and the V segment lost 4 bases, leaving 7 bases of the junction unmatched. CDR3 sequence: CASSPTGTVNQPQHF. The CDR3 bases are TGTGCCAGCAGCCCAACCGGGACAGTCAATCAGCCCCAGCATTTT.

The chain combines TRBV5-6 with TRBJ1-2, with unresolved D. The germline V gene encodes CDR1 SGHDT and CDR2 YYEEEE. CDR3 length: 14 amino acids. The V end was cut by 5 bases, the J end by 6 bases, with 17 bases between. DNA of the CDR3: TGTGCCAGCAGGCGGCAACCGGGAGTCGATGGCTACACCTTC. Protein product: CASRRQPGVDGYTF.

The chain recombines TRBV7-3 with TRBJ2-3; D possibly corresponds to TRBD2 (6 bases). The CDR3 runs 15 residues. Looked up from germline, CDR1 is SGHTA and CDR2 is FQGTGA. Trimming stripped 5 bases from V and 0 bases from J, with 12 bases between. CDR3: CASSPGLTSTDTQYF. The CDR3 DNA is TGTGCCAGCAGCCCCGGACTAACCAGCACAGATACGCAGTATTTT.

This clonotype was detected a few times. This chain links TRBV29-1 with TRBJ1-1; weak D call: TRBD1 (5 bases). Germline CDR1 SQVTM, CDR2 ANQGSEA. This CDR3 has 11 amino acids. Trimming removed 6 bases at V and 7 bases at J, with 12 bases between. CDR3 nucleotide sequence: TGCAGCGTCAGGGTTGGTGGTGAAGCTTTCTTT. Protein product: CSVRVGGEAFF.

The table lists this clonotype with a few counts. The genes are TRBV7-9 and TRBJ2-3, with D possibly being TRBD1 (6 bases). Germline-derived CDR1 and CDR2 are SEHNR and FQNEAQ (reference sequence). Trimming left V 3 bases short and J 4 bases short, with 11 bases between. The length of the CDR3 is 14 residues. As DNA, the CDR3 is TGTGCCAGCAGCTTCCAGGGGCGGGCAGATACGCAGTATTTT. Translated, it gives CASSFQGRADTQYF.

Here the CDR3 reads CASSAGFFGELFF. The DNA of the CDR3 is TGTGCCAGCAGCGCGGGGTTTTTCGGGGAGCTGTTTTTT. The V call is TRBV11-2, the J call TRBJ2-2; D may be TRBD2 (6 bases). Germline CDR1 SGHAT, CDR2 FQNNGV. The CDR3 extends over 13 amino acids. The germline V and J ends were trimmed by 5 bases and 7 bases, with 11 bases remaining between them.

This clonotype has more than one count but fewer than ten. The CDR3 spells CSAPGGTDTQYF. The CDR3 DNA is TGCAGTGCCCCAGGGGGGACAGATACGCAGTATTTT. The chain uses TRBV20-1 and TRBJ2-3; a possible D gene is TRBD1 (7 bases). The CDR3 totals 12 residues. Germline loops: CDR1 DFQATT, CDR2 SNEGSKA (reference sequence). Between the trimmed V and J ends, which lost 6 bases and 3 bases, there was a span of 10 bases.

This clonotype was found a few times. The chain has TRBV12-3 or TRBV12-4 and TRBJ2-1; no reliable D call. The CDR3 is made up of 13 amino acids. Trimming took off 6 bases at V and 10 bases at J, with 16 bases between the two ends. The CDR3 loop reads CASRAGGIREQFF. DNA of the CDR3: TGTGCCAGCAGAGCTGGCGGAATCAGGGAGCAGTTCTTC.

The chain couples TRBV24-1 to TRBJ2-3; D perhaps matches TRBD2 (6 bases). Trimming cost V 8 bases and J 6 bases, with 17 bases left between them. The CDR3 sequence is 14 residues long. Looked up from germline, CDR1 is KGHDR and CDR2 is SFDVKD. The CDR3 DNA reads as TGTGCCACCACTAGCACTAGGGACTCCGATACGCAGTATTTT. Translation: CATTSTRDSDTQYF.

There are a few counts of this clonotype. This sequence joins TRBV27 and TRBJ2-7, with a weak D call TRBD2 (5 bases). The CDR3 is 15 residues long. The V end was cut by 3 bases, the J end by 3 bases, with 15 bases between. The germline V gene encodes CDR1 MNHEY and CDR2 SMNVEV (reference sequence). This chain's CDR3 is CASSFERERFYEQYF. The CDR3, as DNA: TGTGCCAGCAGTTTTGAGAGGGAGAGATTCTACGAGCAGTACTTC.

For the CDR3, the DNA is TGTGCCAGCAGCCAAGATACGGTTACCTATGGCTACACCTTC. As protein: CASSQDTVTYGYTF. This chain uses TRBV4-2 with TRBJ1-2; D gene uncertain. The CDR3 loop spans 14 amino acids. The germline CDR1 and CDR2 sequences are LGHNA and YNFKEQ. V was trimmed by 0 bases and J by 4 bases, leaving 9 bases between them.

This chain connects TRBV10-3 to TRBJ1-6, with 8 nucleotides matching TRBD1. V shed 8 bases, J shed 10 bases, and the junction held 7 bases outside the gene matches. In germline, CDR1 is ENHRY, CDR2 SYGVKD. CDR3 length: 13 residues. CDR3 in amino acids: CAIGAGGRSPLHF. CDR3 nucleotide sequence: TGTGCCATCGGGGCAGGGGGCAGGTCACCCCTCCACTTT.

This clonotype was seen a handful of times. The chain couples TRBV5-4 to TRBJ2-1; D not certain. Germline V gene sequence: CDR1 SGHNT, CDR2 YYREEE (reference sequence). The CDR3 has 11 amino acids. V lost 3 bases and J lost 8, with 6 bases in between. The CDR3 is CASSYGHEQFF. CDR3 DNA sequence: TGTGCCAGCAGCTATGGACATGAGCAGTTCTTC.

This chain uses TRBV7-9 with TRBJ2-7, with a weak D call TRBD1 (5 bases). The CDR3 loop spans 15 amino acids. Trimming shortened V by 5 bases and J by 2 bases, and 16 bases separated the two germline ends. Germline lookup yields CDR1 SEHNR and CDR2 FQNEAQ (reference sequence). In DNA form, the CDR3 reads TGTGCCAGCAGCCTCCCCCAGGGTCGCCCCTACGAGCAGTACTTC. Translation gives CASSLPQGRPYEQYF.